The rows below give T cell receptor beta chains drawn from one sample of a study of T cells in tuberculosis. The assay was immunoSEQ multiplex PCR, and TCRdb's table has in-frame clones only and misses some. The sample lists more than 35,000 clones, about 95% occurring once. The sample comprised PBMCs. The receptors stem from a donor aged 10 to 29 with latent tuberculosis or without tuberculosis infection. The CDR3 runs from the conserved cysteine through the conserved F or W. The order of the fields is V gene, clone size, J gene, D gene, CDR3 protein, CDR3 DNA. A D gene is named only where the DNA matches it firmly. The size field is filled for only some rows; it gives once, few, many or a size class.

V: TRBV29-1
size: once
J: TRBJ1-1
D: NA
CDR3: CSVTAPNTEAFF
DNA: TGCAGCGTTACAGCCCCGAACACTGAAGCTTTCTTT

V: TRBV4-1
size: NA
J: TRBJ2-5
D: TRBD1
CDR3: CASSPTGGWEETQYF
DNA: TGCGCCAGCAGCCCGACAGGGGGCTGGGAAGAGACCCAGTACTTC

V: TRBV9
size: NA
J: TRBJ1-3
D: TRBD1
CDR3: CASSVESTGGYTIYF
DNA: TGTGCCAGCAGCGTAGAATCGACAGGGGGATACACCATATATTTT

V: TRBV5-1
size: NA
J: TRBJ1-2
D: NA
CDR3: CASSLGQRGYTF
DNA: TGCGCCAGCAGCTTGGGACAGAGGGGCTACACCTTC

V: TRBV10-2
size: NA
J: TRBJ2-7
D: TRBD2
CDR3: CAISSGRAGYEQYF
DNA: TGCGCCATCTCTAGCGGGAGGGCCGGGTACGAGCAGTACTTC

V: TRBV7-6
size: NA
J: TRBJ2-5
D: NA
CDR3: CASSWFRETQYF
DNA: TGTGCCAGCAGCTGGTTTCGGGAGACCCAGTACTTC

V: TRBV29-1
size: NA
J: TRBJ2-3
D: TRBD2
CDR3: CSVGPIPIAGGPGSTDTQYF
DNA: TGCAGCGTTGGCCCCATACCAATAGCGGGGGGGCCGGGGAGCACAGATACGCAGTATTTT

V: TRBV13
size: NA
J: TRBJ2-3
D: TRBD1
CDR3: CASSPGPSTGERPDTQYF
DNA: TGTGCCAGCAGCCCTGGCCCCTCGACAGGGGAAAGACCAGATACGCAGTATTTT

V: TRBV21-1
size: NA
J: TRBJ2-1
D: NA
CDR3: CASSTKRERVNEQFF
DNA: TGTGCCAGCAGCACGAAGCGGGAGAGGGTCAATGAGCAGTTCTTC

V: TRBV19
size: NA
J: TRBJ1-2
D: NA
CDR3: CASSIEVSGYGGYTF
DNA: TGTGCCAGTAGTATAGAAGTCTCAGGGTACGGTGGCTACACCTTC

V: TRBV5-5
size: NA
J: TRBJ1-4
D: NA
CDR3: CASSLSDSHNEKLFF
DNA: TGTGCCAGCAGCTTGTCGGACAGTCATAATGAAAAACTGTTTTTT

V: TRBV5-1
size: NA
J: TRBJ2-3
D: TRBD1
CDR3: CASSRTGGWTDTQYF
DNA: TGCGCCAGCAGCCGGACAGGGGGCTGGACAGATACGCAGTATTTT

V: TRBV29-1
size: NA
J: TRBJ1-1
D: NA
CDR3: CSVHESRTEAFF
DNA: TGCAGCGTTCATGAGTCGAGGACTGAAGCTTTCTTT

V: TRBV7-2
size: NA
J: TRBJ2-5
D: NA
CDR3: CASSLASGVTETQYF
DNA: TGTGCCAGCAGCTTAGCGTCCGGGGTGACGGAGACCCAGTACTTC

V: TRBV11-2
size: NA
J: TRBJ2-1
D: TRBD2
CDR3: CASSFPGLTYNEQFF
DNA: TGTGCCAGCAGCTTCCCGGGACTAACTTACAATGAGCAGTTCTTC

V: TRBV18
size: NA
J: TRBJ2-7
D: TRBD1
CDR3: CASSPTRGSREQYF
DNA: TGTGCCAGCTCACCAACCAGGGGGTCTCGGGAGCAGTACTTC

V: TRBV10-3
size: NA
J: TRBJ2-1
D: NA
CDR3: CAISERGAPTGEQFF
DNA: TGTGCCATCAGTGAGCGGGGGGCCCCCACCGGTGAGCAGTTCTTC

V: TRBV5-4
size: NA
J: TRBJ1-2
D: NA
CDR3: CASSATNGRYGYTF
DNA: TGTGCCAGCAGCGCTACGAATGGTCGCTATGGCTACACCTTC

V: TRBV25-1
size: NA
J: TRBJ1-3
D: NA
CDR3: CASSEPASTGSGNTIYF
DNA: TGTGCCAGCAGTGAACCCGCTTCGACAGGCTCTGGAAACACCATATATTTT

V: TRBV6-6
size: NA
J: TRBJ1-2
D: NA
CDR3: CASSYSVAAGGGYTF
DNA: TGTGCCAGCAGTTACTCTGTGGCAGCAGGAGGAGGCTACACCTTC

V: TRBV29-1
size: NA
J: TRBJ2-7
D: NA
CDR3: CSVLKGQYEQYF
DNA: TGCAGCGTGCTTAAAGGACAGTACGAGCAGTACTTC

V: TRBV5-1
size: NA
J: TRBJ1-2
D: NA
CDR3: CASSLYDWYGYTF
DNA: TGCGCCAGCAGCTTGTACGACTGGTATGGCTACACCTTC

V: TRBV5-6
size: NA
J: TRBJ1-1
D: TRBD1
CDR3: CASSLGTGPTEAFF
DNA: TGTGCCAGCAGCTTAGGGACAGGACCCACTGAAGCTTTCTTT

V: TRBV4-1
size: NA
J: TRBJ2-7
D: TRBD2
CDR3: CASSQDSRGGNSYEQYF
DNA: TGCGCCAGCAGCCAAGATTCCCGGGGGGGAAACTCCTACGAGCAGTACTTC

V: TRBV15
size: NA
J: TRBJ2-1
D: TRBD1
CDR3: CATSLGQVIPYNEQFF
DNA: TGTGCCACCAGCTTGGGACAGGTGATACCCTACAATGAGCAGTTCTTC

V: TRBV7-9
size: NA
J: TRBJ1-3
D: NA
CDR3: CASSSTLGNTIYF
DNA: TGTGCCAGCAGCTCGACTCTGGGAAACACCATATATTTT

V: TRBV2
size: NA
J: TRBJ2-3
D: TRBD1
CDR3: CASSWDRGADTQYF
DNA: TGTGCCAGCAGTTGGGACAGGGGGGCAGATACGCAGTATTTT

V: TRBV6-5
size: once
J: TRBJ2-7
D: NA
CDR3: CASSYSVGRRFYEQYF
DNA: TGTGCCAGCAGTTACTCGGTGGGGCGGCGGTTCTACGAGCAGTACTTC

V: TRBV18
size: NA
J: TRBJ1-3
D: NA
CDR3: CASSASGVRSGNTIYF
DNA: TGTGCCAGCTCAGCTTCAGGGGTCCGCTCTGGAAACACCATATATTTT

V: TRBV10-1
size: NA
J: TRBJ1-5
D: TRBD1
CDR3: CASNRGPRISNQPQHF
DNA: TGCGCCAGCAACAGGGGTCCCCGGATTAGCAATCAGCCCCAGCATTTT

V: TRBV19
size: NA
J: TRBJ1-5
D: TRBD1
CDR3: CASSSPGQVQYQPQHF
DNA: TGTGCCAGTAGTAGCCCGGGACAGGTCCAATATCAGCCCCAGCATTTT

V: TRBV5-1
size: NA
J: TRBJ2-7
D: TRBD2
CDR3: CASSITGLPSYEQYF
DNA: TGCGCCAGCAGCATTACGGGACTACCTTCCTACGAGCAGTACTTC

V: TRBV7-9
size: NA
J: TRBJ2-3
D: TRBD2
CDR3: CASSFRLAGGTDTQYF
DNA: TGTGCCAGCAGCTTCCGACTAGCGGGAGGGACAGATACGCAGTATTTT

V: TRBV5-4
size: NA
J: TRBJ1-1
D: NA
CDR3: CASSLRMGGAEAFF
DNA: TGTGCCAGCAGCTTGAGAATGGGGGGTGCTGAAGCTTTCTTT

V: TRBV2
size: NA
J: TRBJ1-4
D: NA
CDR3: CASSVVQRQSTSTNEKLFF
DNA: TGTGCCAGCAGTGTGGTCCAACGACAGTCGACATCAACTAATGAAAAACTGTTTTTT

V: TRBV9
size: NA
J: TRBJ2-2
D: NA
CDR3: CASTPGDTGELFF
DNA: TGTGCCAGCACCCCGGGGGACACCGGGGAGCTGTTTTTT

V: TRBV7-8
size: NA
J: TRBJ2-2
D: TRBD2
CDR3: CASRLQRGGNQTNTGELFF
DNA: TGTGCCAGCAGACTTCAGCGGGGGGGCAACCAAACGAACACCGGGGAGCTGTTTTTT

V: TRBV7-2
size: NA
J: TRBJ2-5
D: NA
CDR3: CASSLPGEETQYF
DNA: TGTGCCAGCAGCTTACCAGGGGAAGAGACCCAGTACTTC

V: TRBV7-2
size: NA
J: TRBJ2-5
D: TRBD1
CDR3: CASSSGQGSQETQYF
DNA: TGTGCCAGCAGCTCCGGACAGGGCAGCCAAGAGACCCAGTACTTC

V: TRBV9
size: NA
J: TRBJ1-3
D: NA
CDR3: CASSLDSFGNTIYF
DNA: TGTGCCAGCAGCCTGGACAGTTTTGGAAACACCATATATTTT

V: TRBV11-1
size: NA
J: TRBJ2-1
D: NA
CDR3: CASSSTRVGLAGQFF
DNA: TGTGCCAGCAGCTCAACGAGGGTAGGCCTAGCAGGGCAGTTCTTC

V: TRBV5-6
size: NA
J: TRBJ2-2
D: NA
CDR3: CATFSRGTSQTRNTGELFF
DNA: TGTGCCACCTTCTCACGGGGGACCTCACAAACCCGGAACACCGGGGAGCTGTTTTTT

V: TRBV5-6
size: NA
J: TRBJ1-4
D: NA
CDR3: CASSLAARATNEKLFF
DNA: TGTGCCAGCAGCTTGGCCGCACGGGCAACTAATGAAAAACTGTTTTTT

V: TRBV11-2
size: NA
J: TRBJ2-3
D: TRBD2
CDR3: CASSLSGRTDTQYF
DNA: TGTGCCAGCAGCTTAAGCGGGAGAACAGATACGCAGTATTTT

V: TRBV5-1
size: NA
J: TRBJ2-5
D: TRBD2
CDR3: CASSLAGDPRETQYF
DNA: TGCGCCAGCAGCCTAGCGGGAGACCCCCGGGAGACCCAGTACTTC

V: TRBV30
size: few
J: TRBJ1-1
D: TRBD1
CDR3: CAGDREHEAFF
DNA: TGTGCCGGTGACAGGGAACACGAAGCTTTCTTT

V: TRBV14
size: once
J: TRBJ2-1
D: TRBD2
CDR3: CASGGLAYNNEQFF
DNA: TGTGCCAGCGGAGGACTAGCGTATAACAATGAGCAGTTCTTC

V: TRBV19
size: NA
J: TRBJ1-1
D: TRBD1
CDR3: CASSMDRDTEAFF
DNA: TGTGCCAGTAGTATGGACAGGGACACTGAAGCTTTCTTT

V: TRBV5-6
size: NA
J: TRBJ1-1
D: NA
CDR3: CASSFGQNTEAFF
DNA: TGTGCCAGCAGCTTTGGGCAGAACACTGAAGCTTTCTTT

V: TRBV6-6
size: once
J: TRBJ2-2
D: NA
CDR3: CASSYGPSSNTGELFF
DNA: TGTGCCAGCAGTTACGGCCCATCCTCGAACACCGGGGAGCTGTTTTTT

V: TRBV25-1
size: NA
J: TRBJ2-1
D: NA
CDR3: CASSLDPATSYNEQFF
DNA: TGTGCCAGCAGCCTTGATCCCGCAACTTCCTACAATGAGCAGTTCTTC

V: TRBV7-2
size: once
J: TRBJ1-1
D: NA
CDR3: CASSLMLLTPNTEAFF
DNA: TGTGCCAGCAGCTTAATGCTTTTAACTCCGAACACTGAAGCTTTCTTT

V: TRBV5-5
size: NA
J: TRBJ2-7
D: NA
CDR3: CASSLDQALAYEQYF
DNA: TGTGCCAGCAGCTTGGACCAGGCCTTAGCCTACGAGCAGTACTTC

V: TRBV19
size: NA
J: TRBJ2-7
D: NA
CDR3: CASKGYYEQYF
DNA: TGTGCCAGTAAGGGGTATTACGAGCAGTACTTC

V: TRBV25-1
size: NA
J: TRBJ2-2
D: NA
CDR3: CATTGGTAFAGELFF
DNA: TGTGCCACCACCGGAGGGACAGCATTTGCCGGGGAGCTGTTTTTT

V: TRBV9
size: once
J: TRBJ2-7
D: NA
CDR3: CASSVIPGLTYEQYF
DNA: TGTGCCAGCAGCGTCATTCCGGGACTTACCTACGAGCAGTACTTC

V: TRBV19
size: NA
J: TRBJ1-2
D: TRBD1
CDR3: CASRQTGLNYGYTF
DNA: TGTGCCAGTAGGCAGACAGGGTTGAACTATGGCTACACCTTC

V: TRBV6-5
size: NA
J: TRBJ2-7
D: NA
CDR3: CASSYSNTYEQYF
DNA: TGTGCCAGCAGTTACTCGAATACTTACGAGCAGTACTTC

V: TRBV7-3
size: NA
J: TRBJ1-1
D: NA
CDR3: CASSRGTPNTEAFF
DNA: TGTGCCAGCAGCCGTGGGACACCGAACACTGAAGCTTTCTTT